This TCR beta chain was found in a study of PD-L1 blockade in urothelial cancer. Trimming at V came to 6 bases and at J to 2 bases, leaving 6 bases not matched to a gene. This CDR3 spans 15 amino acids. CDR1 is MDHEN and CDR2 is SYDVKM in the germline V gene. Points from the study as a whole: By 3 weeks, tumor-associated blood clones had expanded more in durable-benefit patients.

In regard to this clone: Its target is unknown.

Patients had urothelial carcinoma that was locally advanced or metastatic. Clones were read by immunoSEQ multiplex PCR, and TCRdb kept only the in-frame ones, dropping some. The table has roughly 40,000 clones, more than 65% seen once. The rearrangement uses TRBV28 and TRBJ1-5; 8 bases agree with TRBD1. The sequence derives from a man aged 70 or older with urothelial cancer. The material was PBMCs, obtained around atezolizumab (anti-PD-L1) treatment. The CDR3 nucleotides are TGTGCCAGCAGCCCAGGGGGCTGGGGCAATCAGCCCCAGCATTTT. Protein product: CASSPGGWGNQPQHF.